This T cell receptor beta chain emerged from a study of shared clonotypes between healthy human individuals. About this clone itself: Its cognate antigen is unknown.

Whole-study findings and limits: Sorted-subset sequencing, rarefaction showed, was incomplete despite large depth. Between four donors, naive CD4 clonotypes were shared at a level of approximately 5%.

The CDR3 is made up of 13 amino acids. V lost 0 bases and J lost 9, with 9 bases in between. Germline lookup yields CDR1 SGHNT and CDR2 YENEEA. Each sorted subset replicate got 200 ng genomic DNA, tens of thousands of genomes. Measured with immunoSEQ multiplex PCR; TCRdb has only the in-frame clones, and not every one. The table includes fewer than 400,000 clones, around 67% detected once. The chain uses TRBV11-3 and TRBJ2-1; tentatively, D is TRBD2 (5 bases). Source material: memory CD4+ T cells sorted from blood. Subset here: CD45RA-negative fraction. The clonotype originates from a man younger than 45 in good health. CDR3 in amino acids: CASSLEERTEQFF. DNA of the CDR3: TGTGCCAGCAGCTTAGAGGAGCGGACTGAGCAGTTCTTC.